This TCR beta chain stems from a study of shared clonotypes between healthy human individuals. Study in general: Two women and a few men aged 18 to 49 made up the donors.

Method: immunoSEQ multiplex PCR; TCRdb's copy keeps in-frame clones and lacks some. This table holds under 650,000 clones, around 96% found once. Germline assignment: CDR1 SGHNT and CDR2 YENEEA. The CDR3 length is 14 residues. The authors divided CD4+ cells into CD45RA+ naive and CD45RA-negative memory subsets. The sample was naive CD4+ T cells sorted from blood. Subset described: CD45RA+ positively selected. The TCR was taken from a young woman in good health. This chain joins TRBV11-3 and TRBJ2-5; 10 bases are a match to TRBD1. The J call is in doubt because the DNA end fits TRBJ2-7 better. The CDR3 DNA reads TGTGCCAGCAGCTTGGGACAGGGGACCTACGAGCAGTACTTC. It is translated as CASSLGQGTYEQYF.